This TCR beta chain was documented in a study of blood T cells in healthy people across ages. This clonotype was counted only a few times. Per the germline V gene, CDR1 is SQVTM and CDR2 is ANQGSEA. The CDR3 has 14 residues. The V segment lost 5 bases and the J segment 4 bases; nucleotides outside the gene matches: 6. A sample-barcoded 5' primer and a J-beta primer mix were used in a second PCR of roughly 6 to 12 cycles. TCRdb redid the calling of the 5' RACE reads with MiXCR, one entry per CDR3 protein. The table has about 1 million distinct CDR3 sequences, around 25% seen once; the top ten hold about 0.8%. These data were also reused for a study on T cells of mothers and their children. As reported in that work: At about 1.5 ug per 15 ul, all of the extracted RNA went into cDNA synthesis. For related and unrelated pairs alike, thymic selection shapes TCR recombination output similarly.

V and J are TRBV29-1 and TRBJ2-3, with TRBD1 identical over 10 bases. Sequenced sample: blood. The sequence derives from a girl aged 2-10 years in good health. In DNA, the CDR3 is TGCAGCGTTCTAAGGACAGGGGGGGCAGATACGCAGTATTTT. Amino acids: CSVLRTGGADTQYF.